This T cell receptor beta chain was observed in a study of T cell responses to AZD1222 COVID-19 vaccine. The germline gives CDR1 SGHDT, CDR2 YYEEEE. V shed 4 bases and J 7 bases; nucleotides not matched to a gene: 13. The CDR3 covers 16 residues. Remarks on this clone: Its antigen remains unidentified.

Findings of the study overall: Clonal diversity was possibly underestimated; the donors were predominantly white British and more often female. Across the whole spike, CD4 TCRs peaked at regions 160-218 and 743-854. Increases in Spike-specific TCR breadth and depth were seen after two AZD1222 doses. Seropositivity was recorded at baseline in only a handful of AZD1222 recipients.

Only in-frame clones appear in the TCRdb table, and some are missing; sequencing was by immunoSEQ multiplex PCR. This table holds about 21,000 clones, 84% found once. The receptor's source is an adult who received the AZD1222 COVID-19 vaccine. This chain connects TRBV5-6 to TRBJ1-1; TRBD1 aligns across 10 bases. The specimen comprised peripheral blood, sampled 28 days after the second AZD1222 dose. The CDR3 spells CASSPPTGGSRVEAFF. In nucleotides, the CDR3 is TGTGCCAGCAGCCCTCCGACAGGGGGCTCAAGGGTTGAAGCTTTCTTT.